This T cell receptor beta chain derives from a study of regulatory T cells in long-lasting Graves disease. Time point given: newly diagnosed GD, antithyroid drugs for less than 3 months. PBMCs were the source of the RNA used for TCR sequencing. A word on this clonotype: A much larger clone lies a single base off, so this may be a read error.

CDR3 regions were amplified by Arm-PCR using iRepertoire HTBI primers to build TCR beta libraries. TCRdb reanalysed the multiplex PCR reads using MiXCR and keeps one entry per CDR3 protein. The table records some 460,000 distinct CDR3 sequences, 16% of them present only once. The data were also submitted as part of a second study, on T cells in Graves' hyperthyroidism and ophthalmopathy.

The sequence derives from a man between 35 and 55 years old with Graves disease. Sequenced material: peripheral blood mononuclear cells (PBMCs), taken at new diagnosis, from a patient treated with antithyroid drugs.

CDR3 sequence reads: CASSENSDGYAF. CDR3 nucleotides: TGTGCCAGCTCAGAGAACTCGGACGGCTACGCCTTC. The chain recombines TRBV18 with TRBJ1-2; D unclear. This CDR3 is built from 12 residues. Germline CDR1 and CDR2: KGHSH and LQKENI.